These 8 T cell receptor beta chains were all obtained from the same sample, sequenced in a study of T-cell reconstitution after alpha-beta-depleted transplantation in children. TCRbeta library construction was performed incorporating unique molecular identifiers. TCRdb ran MiXCR on the PCR reads and lists one entry per CDR3 protein. The repertoire holds around 700,000 distinct CDR3 sequences, around 13% seen once, with approximately 0.8% in the top ten. The sample here was PBMCs, taken before TCRalphabeta/CD19-depleted stem cell transplant. These receptors came from a girl aged 2 to 10 with congenital amegakaryocytic thrombocytopenia, due to receive a stem cell transplant.

This clonotype was observed many times. The chain employs TRBV29-1 and TRBJ2-1; 10 positions agree with TRBD1. The CDR3 has 16 residues. V dropped 5 bases and J dropped 2; count of bases not matched to a gene: 9. Looked up from germline, CDR1 is SQVTM and CDR2 is ANQGSEA. The CDR3 loop is CSVRPVGQGPYNEQFF. The CDR3 DNA is TGCAGCGTTCGCCCCGTGGGACAGGGGCCCTACAATGAGCAGTTCTTC.

In this sample, this clonotype turned up a few times. V usage is TRBV11-2 and J usage is TRBJ2-1; D unresolved. V was cut by 1 base and J by 5 bases, with 12 bases left in between. Germline lookup yields CDR1 SGHAT and CDR2 FQNNGV. The CDR3 loop spans 15 amino acids. Here the CDR3 reads CASSLALGNHNEQFF. CDR3 DNA: TGTGCCAGCAGCTTAGCTCTTGGGAACCACAATGAGCAGTTCTTC.

This clonotype occurred many times. The V call is TRBV5-1, the J call TRBJ1-2, with 7 bases that match TRBD1. Germline CDR1 reads SGHRS; CDR2 reads YFSETQ. The CDR3 consists of 15 residues. After removal of 2 bases from V and 7 bases from J, the junction contained 11 bases not matched to a gene. The CDR3 loop reads CASSFSGDRATGYTF. The DNA of the CDR3 is TGCGCCAGCAGCTTTAGCGGCGACAGGGCAACTGGCTACACCTTC.

The table lists this clonotype with many counts. The chain joins TRBV29-1 to TRBJ2-7, with 7 bases lining up with TRBD2. This CDR3 is built from 14 residues. Germline CDR1 and CDR2: SQVTM and ANQGSEA. V shed 7 bases, J shed 0 bases, and the junction held 9 bases outside the gene matches. The CDR3: CSAISGHSSYEQYF. The DNA of the CDR3 is TGCAGCGCAATTAGCGGGCACAGCTCCTACGAGCAGTACTTC.

This clonotype was seen at least ten times. This chain joins TRBV20-1 and TRBJ2-1, with D possibly TRBD2 on 5 matching bases. The CDR3 loop spans 12 amino acids. CDR1 is DFQATT and CDR2 is SNEGSKA in the germline V gene (reference sequence). V was clipped by 6 bases and J by 4 bases, with 10 bases between them. The CDR3 sequence: CSASTNYNEQFF. The CDR3 DNA follows: TGCAGTGCCTCGACTAATTACAATGAGCAGTTCTTC.

The chain combines TRBV7-9 with TRBJ1-1; the D gene is possibly TRBD1 (5 bases). CDR3 length: 14 residues. Trimming pared 6 bases from V and 6 bases from J, leaving 17 bases between. Per the germline V gene, CDR1 is SEHNR and CDR2 is FQNEAQ (reference sequence). The chain's CDR3 is CASRLLDRGAEAFF. CDR3 DNA sequence: TGTGCCAGCAGATTATTAGATCGGGGCGCTGAAGCTTTCTTT.

The rearrangement uses TRBV12-3 or TRBV12-4 and TRBJ2-3; D may match TRBD1 or TRBD2 (6 bases each). CDR3 length: 15 residues. V gave up 4 bases and J gave up 6 bases, with 17 bases separating them. The CDR3 DNA follows: TGTGCCAGCAGTTCCCATCGCCTAGGGGGGGATACGCAGTATTTT. Protein: CASSSHRLGGDTQYF.

A few counts support this clonotype. V is TRBV12-3 or TRBV12-4 and J is TRBJ2-2; 10 nucleotides align to TRBD2. The CDR3 contains 14 residues. V was pared by 5 bases and J by 6 bases, with 3 bases of the junction left unmatched. CDR3 amino acids: CASSNGLAAGELFF. The DNA for the CDR3 is TGTGCCAGCAGTAACGGACTAGCGGCCGGGGAGCTGTTTTTT.